The 22 T cell receptor beta chains presented below share a single source sample, sequenced in a study of T cell repertoires in cytomegalovirus infection. TCRdb analysed the reads with MiXCR anew, one entry per CDR3 protein. The sample carries 830,000 or so distinct CDR3 sequences, 32% recorded once. Their antigen targets remain unknown. Specimen: cultured CD8+ T cells from PBMCs, collected from culture after CMV antigen stimulation. The receptors were gathered from a human donor in good health (CMV status not recorded). Some clones in this sample may be carry-over from other donors' samples.

The J gene is TRBJ2-1, the V gene TRBV11-2; 11 positions agree with TRBD1. Germline values: CDR1 SGHAT, CDR2 FQNNGV. The V gene end was trimmed by 4 bases and the J gene end by 8 bases; junction bases not matched to a gene: 7. This CDR3 is 15 amino acids long. CDR3 sequence (DNA): TGTGCCAGCAGCTACCGGGACAGGGGGTTTGATGAGCAGTTCTTC. It translates to CASSYRDRGFDEQFF.

This chain uses TRBV6-6 with TRBJ2-3, with TRBD2 identical over 7 bases. The CDR3 spans 16 residues. CDR1 and CDR2 (germline): MNHNY, SVGAGI (reference sequence). The V gene end was trimmed by 5 bases and the J gene end by 0 bases; junction bases not matched to a gene: 8. The CDR3 DNA reads as TGTGCCAGCAGTGGATATAGGACTAGTAGCACAGATACGCAGTATTTT. It codes for CASSGYRTSSTDTQYF.

This clonotype was detected many times. V is TRBV6-1 and J is TRBJ1-5, with a weak D call TRBD1 (6 bases). V dropped 6 bases and J dropped 1 base, with 13 bases sitting between them. The CDR3 has 15 residues. The germline gives CDR1 MNHNS, CDR2 SASEGT. The CDR3 DNA reads as TGTGCCAGCAGGGCCCTGACAGGAAGCAATCAGCCCCAGCATTTT. This sequence encodes CASRALTGSNQPQHF.

The chain is built from TRBV27 and TRBJ1-1, with D possibly being TRBD1 (6 bases). CDR1 is MNHEY and CDR2 is SMNVEV in the germline V gene (reference sequence). The V end was cut by 10 bases, the J end by 1 base, with 13 bases between. This CDR3 contains 13 residues. For the CDR3, the DNA is TGTGCCACGAGGGGGGGAAGGAACACTGAAGCTTTCTTT. Its protein is CATRGGRNTEAFF.

There are many counts of this clonotype. The V call is TRBV27, the J call TRBJ1-1, with D unresolved. Germline-derived CDR1 and CDR2 are MNHEY and SMNVEV (reference sequence). The CDR3 is made up of 13 amino acids. V was cut by 4 bases and J by 6 bases, with 12 bases left in between. The CDR3 region has the DNA TGTGCCAGCAGTTACCTCGGTGGGGCTGAAGCTTTCTTT. Its translation: CASSYLGGAEAFF.

The sample holds many counts of this clonotype. CDR3 sequence (DNA): TGTGCCATAGCCCGGGGGGGGAGAGATACGCAGTATTTT. Amino acid sequence: CAIARGGRDTQYF. The rearrangement uses TRBV7-8 and TRBJ2-3, with TRBD2 identical over 8 bases. The CDR3 extends over 13 amino acids. CDR1 is SGHVS, CDR2 FQNEAQ, per germline. After removal of 10 bases from V and 5 bases from J, the junction contained 8 bases not matched to a gene.

This chain joins TRBV19 and TRBJ1-5; no reliable D call. Germline V gene sequence: CDR1 LNHDA, CDR2 SQIVND (reference sequence). CDR3 length equals 15 residues. The V and J ends lost 2 bases and 2 bases respectively, with 10 bases between them. This chain's CDR3 is CASSIRWEGNQPQHF. CDR3 nucleotides: TGTGCCAGTAGTATACGGTGGGAAGGCAATCAGCCCCAGCATTTT. The full variable domain, completed using reference TRBV19 and TRBJ1-5, is DGGITQSPKYLFRKEGQNVTLSCEQNLNHDAMYWYRQDPGQGLRLIYYSQIVNDFQKGDIAEGYSVSREKKESFPLTVTSAQKNPTAFYLCASSIRWEGNQPQHFGDGTRLSIL.

Note on this clonotype: Compared with germline, one end of the junction differs, possibly owing to a read error. The chain couples TRBV6-2 or TRBV6-3 to TRBJ2-7; 11 nucleotides match TRBD1. Per germline, CDR1 MNHEY and CDR2 SVGEGT. There are 15 residues in the CDR3. In nucleotides, the CDR3 is TGTGCCAGCAGCTACTCGGGACAGGGGGTAGGCGAGCAGTACTTC. Protein: CASSYSGQGVGEQYF.

The rearrangement uses TRBV20-1 and TRBJ2-7, with D hard to call. This CDR3 is 8 amino acids long. Deletions cut 7 bases from V and 5 bases from J, with 3 bases between. The germline gives CDR1 DFQATT, CDR2 SNEGSKA (reference sequence). Written as DNA, the CDR3 is TGCAGTGTCAACGAGCAGTACTTC. Encoded protein: CSVNEQYF.

This sequence joins TRBV15 and TRBJ2-3; D perhaps matches TRBD2 (5 bases). The CDR3 has 12 amino acids. In germline, CDR1 is LNHNV, CDR2 YYDKDF (reference sequence). The V end lost 1 base, the J end lost 12 bases, and 11 bases lay between the germline ends. The CDR3 DNA sequence: TGTGCCACCAGCAGAGGAGCGGATCACCAGTATTTT. It translates to CATSRGADHQYF.

Turning to this clonotype: A much more abundant neighbour one base away suggests this may be a read error. The genes are TRBV4-1 and TRBJ1-1, with D uncertain. The CDR3 consists of 11 residues. CDR1 is MGHRA, CDR2 YSYEKL, per germline. The CDR3 protein is CASSQEVVAFF. DNA of the CDR3: TGTGCCAGCAGCCAAGAGGTTGTAGCTTTCTTT.

This clonotype was observed many times. The rearrangement links TRBV4-1 to TRBJ2-1, with no clear D. This CDR3 comprises 16 residues. Germline lookup yields CDR1 MGHRA and CDR2 YSYEKL. The V and J ends lost 0 bases and 0 bases respectively, with 9 bases between them. The CDR3 DNA reads as TGCGCCAGCAGCCAAGATAGGAGCGACTCCTACAATGAGCAGTTCTTC. It encodes CASSQDRSDSYNEQFF.

The chain is built from TRBV14 and TRBJ2-2, with a weak D call TRBD2 (5 bases). V gave up 2 bases and J gave up 7 bases, with 14 bases separating them. The germline V gene has CDR1 SGHDN and CDR2 FVKESK. This CDR3 spans 15 amino acids. The CDR3 DNA reads TGTGCCAGCAGCCAAAGACTATTCGCCGGCGGGGAGCTGTTTTTT. This gives the protein CASSQRLFAGGELFF.

This clonotype appeared a few times. The rearrangement uses TRBV3-1 and TRBJ2-7; D gene ambiguous. The germline V gene encodes CDR1 LGHDT and CDR2 YNNKEL (reference sequence). The V end was cut by 3 bases, the J end by 7 bases, with 13 bases between. CDR3 length equals 13 residues. CDR3 residues: CASSQMVGGEQYF. The CDR3, as DNA: TGTGCCAGCAGCCAGATGGTCGGTGGAGAGCAGTACTTC.

This clonotype was seen a handful of times. This chain uses TRBV12-3 or TRBV12-4 with TRBJ2-5, with D possibly being TRBD2 (6 bases). V lost 5 bases, J lost 0 bases, and 16 bases lay in between. The CDR3 sequence is 16 residues long. The CDR3 DNA reads as TGTGCCAGCAGTCCCCCGGGGTGGGGGGACCAAGAGACCCAGTACTTC. Amino acids: CASSPPGWGDQETQYF.

The chain is built from TRBV24-1 and TRBJ2-3; 9 positions match TRBD2. The CDR3 has 15 amino acids. Germline CDR1 is KGHDR and CDR2 is SFDVKD. The junction had 5 bases not matched to a gene; V was cut back by 2 bases and J by 6 bases. CDR3: CATSDSQRGVDTQYF. DNA for the CDR3: TGTGCCACCAGTGATTCACAGCGGGGGGTTGATACGCAGTATTTT.

The J gene is TRBJ2-1, the V gene TRBV24-1; D might be TRBD1 (5 bases). The CDR3 loop spans 13 amino acids. With 4 bases removed from V and 6 bases from J, the gap between germline ends came to 9 bases. Germline V CDR1 and CDR2: KGHDR, SFDVKD. CDR3 bases: TGTGCCACCAGTGAAGACAGCCCCAATGAGCAGTTCTTC. It is translated as CATSEDSPNEQFF.

The gene calls are TRBV7-9 and TRBJ2-1; weak D call: TRBD1 (5 bases). The CDR3 sequence is 12 residues long. Germline-derived CDR1 and CDR2 are SEHNR and FQNEAQ (reference sequence). Trimming stripped 6 bases from V and 8 bases from J, with 11 bases between. For the CDR3, the DNA is TGTGCCAGCAGATCAGGGTCGGATGAGCAGTTCTTC. This translates into CASRSGSDEQFF.

The chain carries TRBV24-1 and TRBJ2-1; D gene unclear. The germline CDR1 and CDR2 sequences are KGHDR and SFDVKD. The germline V and J ends were trimmed by 2 bases and 2 bases, with 9 bases remaining between them. CDR3 length equals 15 residues. In DNA form, the CDR3 reads TGTGCCACCAGTGATTCTGGGGTTACCTACAATGAGCAGTTCTTC. Translating gives CATSDSGVTYNEQFF.

The J gene is TRBJ1-5, the V gene TRBV2, with 8 bases that match TRBD1. The CDR3 has 14 residues. Germline V CDR1 and CDR2: SNHLY, FYNNEI. V was clipped by 8 bases and J by 0 bases; unmatched bases: 3. The CDR3 coding sequence is TGTGCCAGCGGGACAGGTTATAGCAATCAGCCCCAGCATTTT. Its translation: CASGTGYSNQPQHF.

The genes are TRBV28 and TRBJ2-4; the D gene could be TRBD1 or TRBD2 (5 bases each). In germline, CDR1 is MDHEN, CDR2 SYDVKM. CDR3 size: 14 residues. Between the trimmed V and J ends, which lost 3 bases and 7 bases, there was a span of 13 bases. CDR3 in DNA: TGTGCCAGCAGTTTGAGGGGCCCCGGGAACATTCAGTACTTC. Translating it yields CASSLRGPGNIQYF.

The chain links TRBV6-5 to TRBJ1-1; D is unresolved. V was clipped by 2 bases and J by 4 bases, with 8 bases between them. Germline CDR1 is MNHEY and CDR2 is SVGAGI. CDR3 length: 13 amino acids. CDR3 residues: CASSYNVGTEAFF. As DNA, the CDR3 is TGTGCCAGCAGTTACAATGTGGGCACTGAAGCTTTCTTT.